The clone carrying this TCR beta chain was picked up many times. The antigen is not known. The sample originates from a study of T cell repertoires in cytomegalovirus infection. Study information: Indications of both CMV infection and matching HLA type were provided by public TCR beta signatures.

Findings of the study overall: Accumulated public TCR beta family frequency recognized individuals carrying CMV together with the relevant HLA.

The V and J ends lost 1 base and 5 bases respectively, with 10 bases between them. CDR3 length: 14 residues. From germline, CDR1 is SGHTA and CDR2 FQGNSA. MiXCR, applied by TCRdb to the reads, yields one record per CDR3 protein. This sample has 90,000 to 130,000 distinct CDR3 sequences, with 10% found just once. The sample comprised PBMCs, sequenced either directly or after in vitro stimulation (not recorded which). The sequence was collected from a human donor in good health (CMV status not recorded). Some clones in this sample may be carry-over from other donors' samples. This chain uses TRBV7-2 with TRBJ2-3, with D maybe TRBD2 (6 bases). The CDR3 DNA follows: TGTGCCAGCAGCTTAGAACCAGCGGGAGATACGCAGTATTTT. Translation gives CASSLEPAGDTQYF. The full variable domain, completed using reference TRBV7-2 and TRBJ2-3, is GAGVSQSPSNKVTEKGKDVELRCDPISGHTALYWYRQSLGQGLEFLIYFQGNSAPDKSGLPSDRFSAERTGGSVSTLTIQRTQQEDSAVYLCASSLEPAGDTQYFGPGTRLTVL.